The present entry profiles one T cell receptor (beta chain) with its context. Its antigen is not identified. The junction shows a germline mismatch at one end, possibly a read error. Study-wide findings and caveats: Whole repertoires were not studied in the larger cohort, only one V-J beta rearrangement.

The CDR3 sequence is 14 residues long. From germline, CDR1 is LNHNV and CDR2 YYDKDF (reference sequence). Constant-region reverse primers amplified full-length variable regions, followed by semi-nested Nested Universal Primer A PCR. TCRdb re-called the 5' RACE reads through MiXCR, storing one row per CDR3 protein. In the table there are approximately 40,000 distinct CDR3 sequences, about 29% of which are singletons. The memory fraction was CD4+CD45RO+CD25- cells. The sequenced sample consisted of tumor-infiltrating memory CD4+ T cells sorted from the breast tumor. The subset denotes: memory CD4+ T cells, CD4+CD45RO+CD25-. The receptor was isolated from a female donor with breast cancer. V usage is TRBV15 and J usage is TRBJ2-7, with 10 bases that match TRBD2. This CDR3 is CATSRPGLATEQCF. The DNA for the CDR3 is TGTGCCACCAGCAGACCGGGACTAGCGACCGAGCAGTGCTTC.